This TCR beta chain was retrieved from a study of cytomegalovirus exposure and HLA in healthy donors (dated by TCRdb to 2017 to 2019). For context, the study as a whole: In an earlier analysis of several hundred of the donors, about 260 Gb of sequence data and some 100 million unique TCR beta sequences from roughly 180 million T cells were reported. Approximately 300 gigabases of sequencing data and around 87 million unique TCR sequences were included in an early release covering around 600 HLA-typed donors. Of the approximately 400 genotyped donors, over 70% fell in the genetic ancestry cluster associated with self-reported Caucasian donors. The aim of the study was to test whether cataloging public T cell receptors could identify signatures of past pathogen exposure. Using immunosequencing, the study profiled T cell repertoires from 500 to 800 subjects and related those repertoires to cytomegalovirus serostatus. Besides the first cohort of approximately 710 subjects, a separate validation cohort made up of over 100 different subjects was used. To predict cytomegalovirus infection status, the study brought together high-throughput TCR immunosequencing, statistical association of individual TCRs with disease status, and machine learning. A later analysis re-analyzed previously published TCR beta repertoires from about 600 donors and added high-resolution HLA genotyping to study TCR occurrence patterns. In the later analysis, no new phenotypic data were used to find candidate immune exposures; instead, reliance was placed on TCR beta sequences and their occurrence across donors. In an earlier analysis of roughly 600 of the donors, high-throughput TCR beta sequencing was used to judge whether each TCR beta V gene segment behaved as functional or pseudogenic. Donor age, sex, ethnicity and CMV serostatus were compiled together with the repertoire data. In a later genetic analysis, genome-wide SNP genotypes for about 65% of the 666 donors were used, and that subset was treated as a discovery cohort. All discovery cohort repertoires had been generated on a single sequencing platform. HLA typing covered class I and class II loci at four-digit resolution. Typing coverage differed by locus: A, B, C, DRB1 and DQB1 were typed in roughly 620-640 donors, DQA1 in approximately 520, DPA1 in 600 to 610, and DPB1 in approximately 450. Roughly five DR-DQ haplotypes were handled as single units for association and clustering, since linkage in the cohort was strong. Among around 400 genotyped donors of the cohort, an average of about 240,000 unique TCR beta nucleotide sequences was sequenced per donor, of which approximately 18% were non-productive.

From the cysteine through the phenylalanine, the CDR3 covers 15 amino acids. The entry retains the CDR3 DNA only, 45 bases that are in frame from base 1. Based on the germline V gene, the CDR1 and CDR2 sequences are MGHRA and YSYEKL. Relative to germline, V is 0 bases shorter and J is 5 bases shorter, with 13 bases between their ends. In total, just over 650 healthy bone marrow donors made up the cohort. All cohort members were sampled while nominally healthy, although unrecorded immune exposures were likely present. The donor was CMV seropositive and was included in the group of some 290 seropositive cohort members. A peripheral blood sample was provided by each donor, and peripheral blood mononuclear cells were used for TCR beta sequencing. The Qiagen DNeasy Blood Extraction Kit was used to extract genomic DNA from the blood cell samples. Concerning this clone itself: The clone's antigen remains unknown. Per-base qualities were not stored, and no clone one base away is much larger.

General conclusions and limits of the study: Three of the identified cytomegalovirus-associated TCR beta chains were confirmed in vitro to be specific for cytomegalovirus antigens. A further reported finding was that TCR beta sequences accurately predicted the HLA-A and HLA-B alleles for most subjects in the first cohort. Broadly in line with IMGT annotations, most TCR beta V segments showed up in productive rearrangements about 87% or about 30% of the time in an earlier analysis of roughly 590 of the donors. A later analysis reported that several top co-occurrence clusters appeared linked to parvovirus B19, influenza, CMV and Epstein-Barr virus. Specific HLA alleles were associated with 18,000 or so TCR beta sequences at a false discovery rate of 0.05 in a later analysis. A total of 164 TCR beta chains were listed by the study as associated with cytomegalovirus. CMV serostatus was the only immune exposure information available for the cohort. In this cohort, only TCR beta chains were sequenced, and detectable features were limited by the absence of alpha or paired-chain data. Because the 87-base-pair reads could not distinguish some IMGT-functional V segments, including TRBV6-2 and TRBV6-3, those segments were excluded. According to a later genetic analysis, donors in an Asian-associated ancestry cluster had fewer N-insertions in productive TCRs than the approximately 690-donor mean. The classifier was reported to diagnose cytomegalovirus status with high specificity and sensitivity in both the original cohort and the validation cohort. Most TCR sequences were seen in very few donors, while some public TCRs were found in many individuals. Presence/absence analyses assumed roughly uniform sequencing depth across donors, an assumption that may not hold. According to a later analysis, TCR association rates differed among HLA loci, with DRB1 alleles showing the most associated TCRs and HLA-C alleles showing the fewest. A later genetic analysis associated a missense DCLRE1C variant with V-gene and J-gene trimming of TCR beta chains, and an independent cohort replicated the association. Linkage disequilibrium might explain the correlated functional status among segregating V segments, but an unknown experimental factor could not be ruled out. A later analysis found that most CMV-associated TCR beta chains appeared HLA-restricted, with HLA associations seemingly driven largely by CMV exposure. When HLA alleles, especially DR and DQ, strongly co-occurred, TCR associations were difficult to assign to individual alleles. The authors suggested that the approach could potentially be extended to other disease states and immunological phenotypes. Because counts were too low, under 20 rarely observed V segments, including chromosome 9 orphons, were left out of the earlier analysis of over 550 of the donors. Because some donors lacked HLA typing at each locus, the association tests relied only on the typed subset. Compared with equally common non-associated chains, HLA-associated TCR beta chains in a later analysis were more clonally expanded and had lower generation probabilities. A group of highly shared sequence variants was considered likely to be a technical artifact of the sequencing pipeline.

Libraries were prepared through the immunoSEQ multiplex PCR assay. For the multiplex PCR, a mixture combining 60 forward primers for TCR Vbeta segments and 13 reverse primers for TCR Jbeta segments was used. Amplification of the CDR3 region of rearranged TCR beta genes was performed with a multiplex PCR assay on genomic DNA. The Illumina HiSeq System was used to sequence the amplified TCR beta libraries as 87-base-pair reads. Per the original workflow: Across the 666 repertoires, a later analysis counted 80 million or so unique TCR beta chains, roughly 11 million of which were shared by at least two donors. A nearest-neighbor algorithm error-corrected the raw reads and collapsed the reads into unique sequences, merging closely related sequences to remove PCR and sequencing errors. Alignment of CDR3 sequences to IMGT reference sequences was used to assign V, D and J gene segments. For a sequence to be retained, a match of at least six nucleotides was required to both a V gene segment and a J gene segment. A rearrangement was called productive if the CDR3 had no stop codons and remained in frame with V and J, and every other rearrangement was called non-productive. Following IMGT convention, CDR3 was defined as the stretch from the second conserved V-encoded cysteine up to the conserved J-encoded phenylalanine. The earlier analysis of a few hundred of the donors excluded any sequence lacking an unambiguous match to a single V gene segment. In an earlier analysis of 450 to 700 of the donors, V segments were called functional above 56.7% productive rearrangements and were called segregating when the between-donor standard deviation exceeded 5%. A statistical classification framework was built to diagnose cytomegalovirus status from the catalog of TCR beta chain sequences. In a later analysis, TCR nucleotide sequences were compared against IMGT/GENE-DB human TR gene sequences so that V and J genes could be assigned. In a later analysis, CDR3 sequences and most-parsimonious VDJ recombination scenarios were assigned using the TCRdist pipeline. In a later analysis, each TCR beta chain was defined by its CDR3 amino acid sequence together with its V-gene family, and reads lacking a unique V-gene family were excluded. To address suspected cross-contamination and a sequencing artifact, a later analysis removed roughly 640 highly shared, low-generation-probability nucleotide sequences. A later analysis calculated a clonal expansion index for each public chain from normalized within-repertoire ranks of inferred template counts. In a later analysis, generation probabilities were computed with a VDJ recombination model fitted to out-of-frame rearrangements, and the resulting probabilities were checked against IGoR. A later analysis scored TCR-TCR, TCR-HLA and TCR-CMV co-occurrence with hypergeometric tests, applying a repertoire-size bias correction to TCR pairs. A later analysis estimated false discovery rates by permuting HLA or CMV assignments 20 times. In a later analysis, co-occurring TCRs were grouped using DBSCAN, and TCRdist sequence similarity was added for clustering within HLA-allele-positive subsets. For co-occurrence clustering, repertoires with fewer than 30,000 or more than 120,000 public chains were excluded, along with roughly 5 repertoires with anomalous nucleotide sharing. TCRdb took this table from immuneACCESS and kept in-frame rearrangements with V and J called. Such tables lack part of the clones; where checked against another copy, unresolved V genes explain under half of the gap, and the rest is unexplained. That table is the source of V, J and clone size, and D and trimming were worked out from the DNA. The sample table holds approximately 79,000 clones, of which around 79% were seen once. The leading ten clones occupy around 5.8% of the sample.

Recombination linked TRBV4-1 to TRBJ2-5; the D region possibly corresponds to TRBD2 (5 bases align). The clonotype was recovered from a male donor in good health and CMV-seropositive. Material: PBMCs. In nucleotide form, the sequence is TGCGCCAGCAGCCAAGAACCGGGATCGTTGGAGACCCAGTACTTC. Its protein is CASSQEPGSLETQYF.